The clone carrying this TCR beta chain showed up many times. This specimen comes from a study of early T cells in non-severe SARS-CoV-2 infection. About the study: Unpaired chains resulted from sequencing bulk RNA of unsorted whole blood.

MiXCR, run by TCRdb on the 5' RACE reads, gives a single entry per CDR3 protein. The profile shows some 70,000 distinct CDR3 sequences, 12% of them singletons. V gave up 5 bases and J gave up 1 base, with 16 bases separating them. CDR1 is SGHKS, CDR2 YYEKEE, per germline (reference sequence). The CDR3 contains 15 residues. The chain links TRBV5-5 to TRBJ2-7; tentative D call: TRBD2 (5 bases). The TCR sequence derives from an adult who was a healthcare worker with PCR-confirmed SARS-CoV-2 infection or an uninfected control (not recorded which). The sequenced sample was whole blood. The CDR3, as DNA: TGTGCCAGCAGACTAGGGCCAGATACGTCCTACGAGCAGTACTTC. Amino acid sequence: CASRLGPDTSYEQYF.